The sample holds many counts of the clone carrying this T cell receptor (beta chain). Its antigen is currently unknown. A universal primer site arose from template switching, and cDNA bore unique molecular identifiers. TCRdb itself ran the 5' RACE reads through MiXCR, one entry per CDR3 protein. The sample has approximately 240,000 distinct CDR3 sequences, about 14% seen once. These data are taken from a study of identical twins. Study findings and constraints: Where out-of-frame alpha sequences were twin-shared, they showed excess low generation probability. Fewer insertions were carried by abundant cord blood beta clonotypes, but none was seen in memory repertoires. Without tracking the same donors, conclusions rested on cross-sectional statistical analysis.

Sample: memory (CD45RO+) T cells sorted from blood. The clonotype originates from a woman younger than 35 in good health.

CDR3 residues: CSGGGSMNTEAFF. DNA of the CDR3: TGCAGTGGCGGGGGGTCTATGAACACTGAAGCTTTCTTT. The genes are TRBV20-1 and TRBJ1-1; a weak D match, TRBD1 (5 bases). The CDR3 has 13 amino acids. In germline, CDR1 is DFQATT, CDR2 SNEGSKA (reference sequence). Trimming removed 7 bases from V and 0 bases from J, with 12 bases in between.